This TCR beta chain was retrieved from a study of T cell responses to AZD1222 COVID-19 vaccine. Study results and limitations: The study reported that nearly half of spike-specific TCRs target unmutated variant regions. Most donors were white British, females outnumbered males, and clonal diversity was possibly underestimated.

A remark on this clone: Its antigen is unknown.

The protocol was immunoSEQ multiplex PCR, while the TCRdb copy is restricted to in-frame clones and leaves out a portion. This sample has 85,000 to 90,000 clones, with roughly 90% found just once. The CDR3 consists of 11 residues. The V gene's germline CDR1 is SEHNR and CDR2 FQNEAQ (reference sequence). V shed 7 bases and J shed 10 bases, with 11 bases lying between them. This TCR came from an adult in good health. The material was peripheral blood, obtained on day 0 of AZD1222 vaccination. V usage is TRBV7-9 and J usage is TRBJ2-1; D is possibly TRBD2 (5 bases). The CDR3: CASTARGEQFF. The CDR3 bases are TGTGCCAGCACCGCCCGAGGGGAGCAGTTCTTC.